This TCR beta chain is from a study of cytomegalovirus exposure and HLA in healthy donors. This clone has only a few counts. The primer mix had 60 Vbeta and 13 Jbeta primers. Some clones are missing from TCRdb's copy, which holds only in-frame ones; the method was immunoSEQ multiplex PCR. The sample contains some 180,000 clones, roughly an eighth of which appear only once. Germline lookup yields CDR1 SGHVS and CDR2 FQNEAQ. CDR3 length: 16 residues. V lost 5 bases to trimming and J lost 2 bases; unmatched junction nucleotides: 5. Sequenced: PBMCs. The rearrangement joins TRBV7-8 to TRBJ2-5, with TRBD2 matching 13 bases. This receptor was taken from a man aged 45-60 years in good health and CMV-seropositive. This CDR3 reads CASSPGLAGSQETQYF. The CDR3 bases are TGTGCCAGCAGCCCGGGACTAGCGGGGTCACAAGAGACCCAGTACTTC.